This T cell receptor (beta chain) was sequenced in a study of lung T cells in sarcoidosis with Löfgren's syndrome. TCRdb reanalysed the reads using MiXCR and keeps one entry per CDR3 protein. The table shows tens of thousands of distinct CDR3 sequences, with approximately 21% occurring only once. V lost 7 bases and J lost 8, with 17 bases in between. This CDR3 is 13 amino acids long. The sequence was collected from a human donor with sarcoidosis (Löfgren's syndrome or another form), or a control subject (not recorded which). The J gene is TRBJ1-2, the V gene TRBV12-3 or TRBV12-4; D might be TRBD1 (5 bases). The sample was CD4+ T cells from PBMCs. The CDR3 sequence is CASIRTPGGGYTF. Written as DNA, the CDR3 is TGTGCCAGCATTCGGACACCCGGCGGAGGCTACACCTTC.